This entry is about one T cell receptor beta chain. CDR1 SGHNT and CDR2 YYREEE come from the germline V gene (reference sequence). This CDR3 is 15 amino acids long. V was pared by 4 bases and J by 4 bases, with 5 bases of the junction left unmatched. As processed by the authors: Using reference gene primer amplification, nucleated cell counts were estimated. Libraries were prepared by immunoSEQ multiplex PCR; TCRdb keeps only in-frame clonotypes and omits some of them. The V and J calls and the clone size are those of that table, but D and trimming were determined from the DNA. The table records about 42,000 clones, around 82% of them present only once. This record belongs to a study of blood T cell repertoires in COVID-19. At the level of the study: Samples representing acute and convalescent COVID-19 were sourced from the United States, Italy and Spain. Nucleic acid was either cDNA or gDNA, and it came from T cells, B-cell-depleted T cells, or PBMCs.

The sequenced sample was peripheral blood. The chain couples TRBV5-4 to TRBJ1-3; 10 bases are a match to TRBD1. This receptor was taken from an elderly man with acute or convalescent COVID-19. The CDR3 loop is CASSRGTGVGNTIYF. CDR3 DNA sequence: TGTGCCAGCAGCCGAGGGACAGGGGTGGGAAACACCATATATTTT. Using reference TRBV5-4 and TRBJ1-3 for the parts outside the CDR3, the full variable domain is ETGVTQSPTHLIKTRGQQVTLRCSSQSGHNTVSWYQQALGQGPQFIFQYYREEENGRGNFPPRFSGLQFPNYSSELNVNALELDDSALYLCASSRGTGVGNTIYFGEGSWLTVV.